A selection of T cell receptor beta chains follows, all from one sample in a study of T cell responses to AZD1222 COVID-19 vaccine. The protocol was immunoSEQ multiplex PCR, while the TCRdb copy is restricted to in-frame clones and leaves out a portion. The sample holds roughly 120,000 clones, 65% to 90% seen once. The source material was peripheral blood, sampled on day 0 of AZD1222 vaccination. All receptors come from an adult in good health. Each CDR3 is given without its conserved first and last residue.

>TRBV5-1
ASSSGLDTGELF
>TRBV19
ASSSPGQGNYGYT
>TRBV19
ATNPIGGTNEKLF
>TRBV28
ASRGGFTDTQY
>TRBV6-2/TRBV6-3
ASSYLTGGWYTEAF
>TRBV7-2
ASSSGQGAKTQY
>TRBV9
ASSVGEGRDSWN
>TRBV5-4
ASSATTGVDEQF
>TRBV7-9
ASSLVGPNEKLF
>TRBV5-1
ASSLAGSTSGEQF
>TRBV2
ASSHYAETQETQY
>TRBV28
ASSVYSYEQY
>TRBV30
AWSRQGLSGYT
>TRBV6-2/TRBV6-3
ASSLQPGTGAQLGNTIY
>TRBV2
ASSDQGPARAF
>TRBV11-2
ASSQLAGGVIQY
>TRBV28
ASSLLQGLGQNEQF
>TRBV7-2
ASRVVNTEAF
>TRBV18
ASSPWSRTNTEAF
>TRBV6-6
ASTTGGEETQY
>TRBV5-4
ASSRTTTNEKLF
>TRBV5-1
ASSATGTGRETQY
>TRBV7-3
ASSNNLNTEAF
>TRBV28
ASSGGSTALH
>TRBV27
ASSQPRGREFGNEQF
>TRBV20-1
SASRGMAGGPPNNEQF
>TRBV2
ASLWREAYPYEQY